The clone carrying this TCR beta chain was counted only a few times. What it binds is not known. This sample was included in a study of sequential checkpoint blockade in melanoma. Overall study context: TCRβ was sequenced from DNA of approximately 91 pretreatment tumors.

Treatment of the sample: randomized to nivolumab then ipilimumab (arm A) or the reverse (arm B). Study conclusions and caveats: For nivolumab-first patients, baseline tumor clonality was associated with response.

CDR1 is MGHRA and CDR2 is YSYEKL in the germline V gene. V lost 0 bases and J 0 bases, leaving 5 bases between the germline ends. This CDR3 is 15 amino acids long. Libraries were prepared by immunoSEQ multiplex PCR; TCRdb keeps only in-frame clonotypes and omits some of them. The data show about 2,500 clones, with under 15% seen just once and about 16% held by the top ten. The sample in question was tumor tissue (inferred from file names), obtained from a patient given nivolumab and ipilimumab in sequence. The rearrangement uses TRBV4-1 and TRBJ1-4; no clear D. The TCR originated in a human donor with melanoma. This CDR3 is CASSQDGATNEKLFF. CDR3 DNA: TGCGCCAGCAGCCAAGACGGGGCAACTAATGAAAAACTGTTTTTT.